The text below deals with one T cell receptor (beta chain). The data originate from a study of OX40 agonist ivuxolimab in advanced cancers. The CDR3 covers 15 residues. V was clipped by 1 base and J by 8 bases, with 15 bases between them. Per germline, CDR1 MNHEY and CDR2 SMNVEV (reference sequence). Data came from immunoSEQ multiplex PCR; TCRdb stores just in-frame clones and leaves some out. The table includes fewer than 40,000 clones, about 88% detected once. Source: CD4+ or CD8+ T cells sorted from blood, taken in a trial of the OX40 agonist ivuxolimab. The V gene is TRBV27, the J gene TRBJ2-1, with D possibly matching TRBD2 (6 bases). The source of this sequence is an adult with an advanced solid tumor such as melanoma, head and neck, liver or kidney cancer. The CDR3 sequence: CASSLWAQRGDEQFF. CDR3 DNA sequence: TGTGCCAGCAGTTTATGGGCCCAACGCGGGGATGAGCAGTTCTTC.